A selection of T cell receptor beta chains follows, all from one sample in a study of shared clonotypes between healthy human individuals. Method: immunoSEQ multiplex PCR; TCRdb's copy keeps in-frame clones and lacks some. The sample yields more than 850,000 clones, more than 75% seen once. Sequenced input: memory CD4+ T cells from PBMCs. These receptors were collected from a man between 18 and 35 years old in good health. Some clones in this sample may be carry-over from other donors' samples. The CDR3 runs from the conserved cysteine through the conserved F or W. The D gene is left open where the match is weak. Clone size is stated in some rows and not others, as once, few, many or a class when expanded.

v_gene	abundance	j_gene	d_gene	CDR3aa	CDR3nt
TRBV4-1	NA	TRBJ2-7	TRBD1	CASSFRTGGGSTEQYF	TGCGCCAGCAGCTTCCGGACAGGGGGAGGCTCTACCGAGCAGTACTTC
TRBV4-2	NA	TRBJ1-1	NA	CASSQDKGAFF	TGTGCCAGCAGCCAAGACAAGGGGGCTTTCTTT
TRBV5-1	NA	TRBJ2-1	NA	CASSLGGRDEQFF	TGCGCCAGCAGCCTTGGGGGGCGGGATGAGCAGTTCTTC
TRBV28	NA	TRBJ2-7	NA	CASSSPGAGGLEQYF	TGTGCCAGCAGTTCGCCCGGGGCCGGAGGGCTCGAGCAGTACTTC
TRBV5-1	few	TRBJ1-4	NA	CASSLGHGKEKLFF	TGCGCCAGCAGCTTGGGACACGGGAAAGAAAAACTGTTTTTT
TRBV2	NA	TRBJ1-2	TRBD1	CASSPQRQGENYGYTF	TGTGCCAGCAGTCCCCAAAGACAGGGGGAAAACTATGGCTACACCTTC
TRBV7-3	NA	TRBJ2-3	NA	CASRPLVPDTQYF	TGTGCCAGCAGACCGTTGGTCCCAGATACGCAGTATTTT
TRBV7-3	NA	TRBJ1-2	NA	CASVRSGKANYGYTF	TGTGCCAGCGTTCGGTCGGGAAAAGCTAACTATGGCTACACCTTC
TRBV7-9	many	TRBJ2-2	TRBD1	CASSLVVGQVPTGELFF	TGTGCCAGCAGCTTAGTAGTGGGACAGGTGCCCACCGGGGAGCTGTTTTTT
TRBV6-6	NA	TRBJ2-7	NA	CASSPGSSYEQYF	TGTGCCAGCTCCCCAGGGAGCTCCTACGAGCAGTACTTC